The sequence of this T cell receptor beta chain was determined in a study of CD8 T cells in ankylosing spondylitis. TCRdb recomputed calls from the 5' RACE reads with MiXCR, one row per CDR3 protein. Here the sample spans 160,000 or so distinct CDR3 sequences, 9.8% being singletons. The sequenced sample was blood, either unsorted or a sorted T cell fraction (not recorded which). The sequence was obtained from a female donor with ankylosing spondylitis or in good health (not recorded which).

CDR3 bases: TGTGCCAGCAGTGACCTTACTAGCGGGAGTTGGGCAGATACGCAGTATTTT. Protein product: CASSDLTSGSWADTQYF. The chain uses TRBV27 and TRBJ2-3; 11 nucleotides align to TRBD2. V was pared by 5 bases and J by 4 bases, with 11 bases of the junction left unmatched. CDR1 and CDR2 from the germline V gene are MNHEY and SMNVEV (reference sequence). The CDR3 covers 17 residues.